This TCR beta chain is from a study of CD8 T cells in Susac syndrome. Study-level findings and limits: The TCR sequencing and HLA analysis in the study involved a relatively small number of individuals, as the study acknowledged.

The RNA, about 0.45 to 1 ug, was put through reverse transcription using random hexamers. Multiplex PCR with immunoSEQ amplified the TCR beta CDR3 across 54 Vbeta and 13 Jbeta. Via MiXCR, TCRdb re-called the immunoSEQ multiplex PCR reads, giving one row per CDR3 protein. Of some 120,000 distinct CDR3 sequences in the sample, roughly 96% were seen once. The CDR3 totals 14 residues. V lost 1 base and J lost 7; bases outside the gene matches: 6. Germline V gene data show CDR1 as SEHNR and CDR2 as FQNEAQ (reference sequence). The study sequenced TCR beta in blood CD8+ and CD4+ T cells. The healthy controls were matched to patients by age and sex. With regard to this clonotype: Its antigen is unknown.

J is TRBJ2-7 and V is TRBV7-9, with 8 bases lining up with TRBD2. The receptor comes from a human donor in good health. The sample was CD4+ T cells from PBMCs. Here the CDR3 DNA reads TGTGCCAGCAGCTTAGTTGGCGGGGGGTTGGAGCAGTACTTC. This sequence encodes CASSLVGGGLEQYF.